This TCR beta chain derives from a study of blood T cell repertoires in COVID-19. The data were produced by immunoSEQ multiplex PCR, yet TCRdb's version contains in-frame clones alone and is incomplete. Of under 250,000 clones in the sample, about 86% were seen once. This receptor was obtained from a man aged 45-60 years with active or convalescent COVID-19. The sample was peripheral blood.

CDR3 bases: TGTGCCAGTTGGACGGGAAATAGCAATCAGCCCCAGCATTTT. It codes for CASWTGNSNQPQHF. V usage is TRBV19 and J usage is TRBJ1-5; the D is unclear. The V and J ends lost 8 bases and 0 bases respectively, with 11 bases between them. From germline, CDR1 is LNHDA and CDR2 SQIVND (reference sequence). CDR3 length: 14 residues.